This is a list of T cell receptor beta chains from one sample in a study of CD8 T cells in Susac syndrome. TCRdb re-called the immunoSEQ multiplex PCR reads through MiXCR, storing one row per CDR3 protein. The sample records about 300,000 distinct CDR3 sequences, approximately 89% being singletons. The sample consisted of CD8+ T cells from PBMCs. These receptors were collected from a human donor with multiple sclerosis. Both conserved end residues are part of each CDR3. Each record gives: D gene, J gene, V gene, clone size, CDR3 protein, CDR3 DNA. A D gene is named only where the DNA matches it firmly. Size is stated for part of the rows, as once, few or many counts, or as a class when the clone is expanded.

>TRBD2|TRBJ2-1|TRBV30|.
CACTRAGEDNEQFF
TGTGCCTGCACAAGGGCGGGAGAGGACAATGAGCAGTTCTTC
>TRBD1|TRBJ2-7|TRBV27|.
CASSLIPGTGVMNEQYF
TGTGCCAGCAGTTTAATTCCTGGGACAGGGGTGATGAACGAGCAGTACTTC
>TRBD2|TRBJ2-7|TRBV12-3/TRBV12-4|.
CASSPLAGRDEQYF
TGTGCCAGCAGTCCTCTAGCGGGAAGGGACGAGCAGTACTTC
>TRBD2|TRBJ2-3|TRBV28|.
CASRPITSGPKDTQYF
TGTGCCAGCAGACCGATCACTAGCGGGCCCAAAGATACGCAGTATTTT
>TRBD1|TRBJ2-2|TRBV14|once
CASSPDRVGGELFF
TGTGCCAGCAGCCCTGACAGGGTCGGCGGGGAGCTGTTTTTT
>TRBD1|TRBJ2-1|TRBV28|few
CASSLPRTGENEQFF
TGTGCCAGCAGCCTCCCACGGACAGGGGAAAATGAGCAGTTCTTC
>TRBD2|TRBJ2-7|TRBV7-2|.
CASSAHSGGAYEQYF
TGTGCCAGCAGCGCCCATAGCGGGGGGGCGTACGAGCAGTACTTC
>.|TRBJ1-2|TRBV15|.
CATSRGVMAGADLYGYTF
TGTGCCACCAGCAGAGGTGTGATGGCAGGGGCTGACCTCTATGGCTACACCTTC
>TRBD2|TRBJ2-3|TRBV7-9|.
CASSLETSGPLADTQYF
TGTGCCAGCAGCTTAGAGACTAGCGGGCCCCTGGCAGATACGCAGTATTTT
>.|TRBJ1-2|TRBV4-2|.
CASSQGSDPSGYTF
TGTGCCAGCAGCCAAGGATCCGACCCGTCGGGCTACACCTTC
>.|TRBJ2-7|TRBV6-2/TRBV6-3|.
CASGSGVSEQYF
TGTGCCAGCGGATCAGGGGTATCCGAGCAGTACTTC
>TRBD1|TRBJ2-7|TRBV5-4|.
CASSPIGGTGGLYEQYF
TGTGCCAGCAGTCCAATAGGCGGGACAGGGGGCTTGTACGAGCAGTACTTC
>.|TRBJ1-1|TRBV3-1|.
CASSPSRTPAFF
TGTGCCAGCAGCCCATCCCGAACTCCCGCTTTCTTT
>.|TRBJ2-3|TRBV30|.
CAQDGGRGSSDTQYF
TGTGCCCAAGATGGGGGGCGGGGGTCTTCAGATACGCAGTATTTT
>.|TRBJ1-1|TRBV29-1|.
CSVVGIKDGPEAFF
TGCAGCGTTGTCGGCATTAAGGACGGACCAGAAGCTTTCTTT
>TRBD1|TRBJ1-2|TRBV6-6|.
CASSSGQRFGYGYTF
TGTGCCAGCAGTTCGGGACAGCGTTTCGGTTATGGCTACACCTTC
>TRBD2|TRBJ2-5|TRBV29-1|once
CSAQWGDRGGTETQYF
TGCAGCGCCCAGTGGGGCGACCGGGGGGGGACAGAGACCCAGTACTTC
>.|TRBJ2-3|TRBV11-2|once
CASSLGWDSTDTQYF
TGTGCCAGCAGCTTAGGGTGGGACAGCACAGATACGCAGTATTTT
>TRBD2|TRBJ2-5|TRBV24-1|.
CATSDASGGRQETQYF
TGTGCCACCAGTGATGCTAGCGGGGGCCGACAAGAGACCCAGTACTTC
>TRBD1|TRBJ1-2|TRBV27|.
CASSAGGASYGYTF
TGTGCCAGCAGTGCAGGGGGCGCGAGCTATGGCTACACCTTC
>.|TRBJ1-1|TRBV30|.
CAWSVGAGRTEAFF
TGTGCCTGGAGTGTAGGGGCAGGGCGTACTGAAGCTTTCTTT
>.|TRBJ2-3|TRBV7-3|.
CASSLTLGGRGTDTQYF
TGTGCCAGCAGCTTAACGCTTGGGGGAAGGGGCACAGATACGCAGTATTTT
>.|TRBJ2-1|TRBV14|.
CASSQAASWDEQFF
TGTGCCAGCAGCCAGGCCGCGAGTTGGGATGAGCAGTTCTTC
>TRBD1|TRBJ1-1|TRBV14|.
CASSHASGGWHTEAFF
TGTGCCAGCAGCCACGCTTCAGGGGGGTGGCACACTGAAGCTTTCTTT
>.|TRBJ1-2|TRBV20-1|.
CSARDLYSGVASNYGYTF
TGCAGTGCTAGAGATCTTTATTCGGGTGTGGCCTCAAACTATGGCTACACCTTC
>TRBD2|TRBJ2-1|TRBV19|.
CASRIGARETYNEQFF
TGTGCCAGTAGGATAGGGGCGCGGGAGACCTACAATGAGCAGTTCTTC
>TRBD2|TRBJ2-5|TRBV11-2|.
CASSFSLAGAEETQYF
TGTGCCAGCAGCTTTTCCCTAGCGGGAGCGGAAGAGACCCAGTACTTC
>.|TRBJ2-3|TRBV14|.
CASSQDLRAGADTDTQYF
TGTGCCAGCAGCCAAGATTTAAGGGCTGGGGCCGACACAGATACGCAGTATTTT
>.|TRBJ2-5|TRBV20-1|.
CSAGGGIEETQYF
TGCAGTGCTGGCGGGGGCATTGAAGAGACCCAGTACTTC
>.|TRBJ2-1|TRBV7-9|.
CASNWPHEQFF
TGTGCCAGCAACTGGCCCCATGAGCAGTTCTTC
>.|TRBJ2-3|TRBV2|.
CASSEGYPGGPNVDTQYF
TGTGCCAGCAGTGAAGGTTACCCGGGGGGCCCGAATGTGGATACGCAGTATTTT
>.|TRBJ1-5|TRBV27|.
CASSQGNSNQPQHF
TGTGCCAGCAGCCAGGGTAATAGCAATCAGCCCCAGCATTTT
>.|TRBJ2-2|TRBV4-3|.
CASSQASGELFF
TGCGCCAGCAGCCAAGCATCCGGGGAGCTGTTTTTT
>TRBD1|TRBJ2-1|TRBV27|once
CASSLGQGAGQFF
TGTGCCAGCAGTTTGGGACAGGGCGCGGGGCAGTTCTTC
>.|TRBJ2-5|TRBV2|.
CASSEGGVGTQYF
TGTGCCAGCAGTGAAGGTGGGGTTGGGACCCAGTACTTC
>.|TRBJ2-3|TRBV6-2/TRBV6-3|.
CASGLGLSTDTQYF
TGTGCCAGCGGACTTGGGTTAAGCACAGATACGCAGTATTTT
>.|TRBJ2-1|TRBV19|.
CASSPRQGYNEQFF
TGTGCCAGTAGTCCACGCCAGGGTTACAATGAGCAGTTCTTC
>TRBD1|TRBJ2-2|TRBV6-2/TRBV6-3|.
CASSYSPSTGFTGELFF
TGTGCCAGCAGTTACTCCCCCTCGACAGGGTTCACCGGGGAGCTGTTTTTT
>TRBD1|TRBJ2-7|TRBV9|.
CASSFSSDRGYEQYF
TGTGCCAGCAGCTTTTCCTCGGACAGGGGCTACGAGCAGTACTTC
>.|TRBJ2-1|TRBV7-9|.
CASSYRSGSDNNEQFF
TGTGCCAGCAGCTATCGTAGCGGTTCGGATAACAATGAGCAGTTCTTC
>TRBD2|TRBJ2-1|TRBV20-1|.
CSARGLAGTNEQFF
TGCAGTGCTAGAGGACTAGCGGGAACGAATGAGCAGTTCTTC
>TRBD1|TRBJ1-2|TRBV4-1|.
CASSPTGGDYGYTF
TGCGCCAGCAGCCCAACAGGGGGCGACTATGGCTACACCTTC
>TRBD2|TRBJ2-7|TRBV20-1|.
CSGGGEQYF
TGCAGTGGGGGGGGCGAGCAGTACTTC
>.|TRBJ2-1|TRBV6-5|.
CASSSPGRGGVEQFF
TGTGCCAGCAGTTCCCCGGGCAGGGGAGGGGTTGAGCAGTTCTTC
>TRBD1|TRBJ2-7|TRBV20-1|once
CSAPETGNPYEQYF
TGCAGTGCCCCCGAGACAGGGAACCCCTACGAGCAGTACTTC
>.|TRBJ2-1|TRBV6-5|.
CASSNPGQSYNEQFF
TGTGCCAGCAGTAATCCGGGACAAAGCTACAATGAGCAGTTCTTC
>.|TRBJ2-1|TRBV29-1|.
CSVWGELYNEQFF
TGCAGCGTTTGGGGGGAGTTGTACAATGAGCAGTTCTTC
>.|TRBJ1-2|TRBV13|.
CASSPNRGGRHGYTF
TGTGCCAGCAGCCCTAACCGGGGGGGCAGGCATGGCTACACCTTC
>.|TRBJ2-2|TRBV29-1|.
CSVAGGRGTGELFF
TGCAGCGTTGCCGGGGGCAGGGGCACCGGGGAGCTGTTTTTT
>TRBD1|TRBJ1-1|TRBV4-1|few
CASSQPTGGRTEAFF
TGCGCCAGCAGCCAACCAACAGGGGGGAGAACTGAAGCTTTCTTT
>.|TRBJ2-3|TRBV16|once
CASSPRDFPSTDTQYF
TGTGCCAGCAGCCCCCGGGACTTCCCTAGCACAGATACGCAGTATTTT
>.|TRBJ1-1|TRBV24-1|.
CATSDPLSFEAFF
TGTGCCACCAGTGACCCTCTCTCTTTTGAAGCTTTCTTT
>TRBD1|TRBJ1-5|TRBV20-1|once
CSAREDRYSNQPQHF
TGCAGTGCTAGAGAGGACAGGTATAGCAATCAGCCCCAGCATTTT
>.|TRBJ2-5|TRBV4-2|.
CASSQVTYPGETQYF
TGTGCCAGCAGCCAAGTAACCTACCCAGGAGAGACCCAGTACTTC
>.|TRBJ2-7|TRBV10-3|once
CAISETDTYEQYF
TGTGCCATCAGTGAGACTGATACCTACGAGCAGTACTTC
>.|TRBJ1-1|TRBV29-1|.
CSVEGNTEAFF
TGCAGCGTTGAAGGGAACACTGAAGCTTTCTTT
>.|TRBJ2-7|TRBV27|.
CASGVGAGYEQYF
TGTGCCAGCGGGGTGGGGGCTGGATACGAGCAGTACTTC
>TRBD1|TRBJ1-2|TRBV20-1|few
CSAISGTGGINYGYTF
TGCAGTGCTATTTCCGGGACAGGGGGGATTAACTATGGCTACACCTTC
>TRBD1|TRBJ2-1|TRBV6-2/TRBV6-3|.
CASRTGTGDYNEQFF
TGTGCCAGCAGGACCGGGACAGGGGATTACAATGAGCAGTTCTTC